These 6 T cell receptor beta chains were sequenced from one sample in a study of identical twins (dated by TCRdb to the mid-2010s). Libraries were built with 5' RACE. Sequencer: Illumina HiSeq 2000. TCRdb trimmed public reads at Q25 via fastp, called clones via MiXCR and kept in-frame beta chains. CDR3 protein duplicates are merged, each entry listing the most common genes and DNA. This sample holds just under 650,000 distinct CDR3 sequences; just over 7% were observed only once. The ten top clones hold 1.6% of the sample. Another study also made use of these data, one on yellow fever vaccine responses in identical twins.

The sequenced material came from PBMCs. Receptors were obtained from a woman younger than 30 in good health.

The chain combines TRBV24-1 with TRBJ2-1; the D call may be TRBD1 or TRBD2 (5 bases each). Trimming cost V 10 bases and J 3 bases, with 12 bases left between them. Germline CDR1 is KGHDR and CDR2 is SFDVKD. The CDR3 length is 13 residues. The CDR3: CATGAGNYNEQFF. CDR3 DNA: TGTGCCACAGGGGCCGGGAACTACAATGAGCAGTTCTTC.

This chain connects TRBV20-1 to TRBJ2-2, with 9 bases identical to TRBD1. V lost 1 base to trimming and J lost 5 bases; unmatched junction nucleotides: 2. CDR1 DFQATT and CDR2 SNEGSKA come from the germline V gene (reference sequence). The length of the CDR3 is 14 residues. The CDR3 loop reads CSARGDRETGELFF. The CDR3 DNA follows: TGCAGTGCTAGAGGGGACAGGGAGACCGGGGAGCTGTTTTTT.

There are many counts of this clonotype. CDR3 residues: CASRPNTDTQYF. For the CDR3, the DNA is TGTGCCAGCAGACCTAACACAGATACGCAGTATTTT. The gene calls are TRBV12-3 or TRBV12-4 and TRBJ2-3; D gene ambiguous. The length of the CDR3 is 12 residues. V gave up 6 bases and J gave up 2 bases, with 6 bases separating them.

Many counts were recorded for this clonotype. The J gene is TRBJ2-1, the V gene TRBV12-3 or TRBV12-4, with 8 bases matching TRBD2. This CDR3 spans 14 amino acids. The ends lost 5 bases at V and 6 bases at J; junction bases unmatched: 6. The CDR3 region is CASSISGTVNEQFF. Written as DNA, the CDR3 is TGTGCCAGCAGTATTAGCGGGACCGTCAATGAGCAGTTCTTC.

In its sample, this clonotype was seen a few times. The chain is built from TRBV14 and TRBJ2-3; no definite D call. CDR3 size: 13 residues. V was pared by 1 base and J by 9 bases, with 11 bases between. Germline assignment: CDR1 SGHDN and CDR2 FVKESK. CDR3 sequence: CASSQVGMGTQYF. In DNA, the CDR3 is TGTGCCAGCAGCCAAGTGGGGATGGGAACGCAGTATTTT.

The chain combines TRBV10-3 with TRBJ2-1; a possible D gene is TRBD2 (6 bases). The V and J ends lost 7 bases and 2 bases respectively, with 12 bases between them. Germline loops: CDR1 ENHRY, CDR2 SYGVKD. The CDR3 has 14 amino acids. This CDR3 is CAIKEGLAYNEQFF. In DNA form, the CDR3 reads TGTGCCATCAAGGAGGGCTTGGCCTACAATGAGCAGTTCTTC.